These 17 T cell receptor beta chains were sequenced from one sample in a study of PD-L1 blockade in urothelial cancer. Some clones are missing from TCRdb's copy, which holds only in-frame ones; the method was immunoSEQ multiplex PCR. The sample yields just over 50,000 clones, 77% seen once. The sample was PBMCs, taken around atezolizumab (anti-PD-L1) treatment. These receptors were obtained from a man in his 70s with urothelial cancer.

CDR3 nucleotides: TGTGCCAGCTCGTCTACGGGGAATAACTATGGCTACACCTTC. Its protein is CASSSTGNNYGYTF. The V call is TRBV18, the J call TRBJ1-2; D remains unclear. The CDR3 sequence is 14 residues long. Germline V gene lookup returns CDR1 KGHSH and CDR2 LQKENI. V gave up 6 bases and J gave up 1 base, with 12 bases separating them. The full variable domain, rest sourced from reference TRBV18 and TRBJ1-2, is NAGVMQNPRHLVRRRGQEARLRCSPMKGHSHVYWYRQLPEEGLKFMVYLQKENIIDESGMPKERFSAEFPKEGPSILRIQQVVRGDSAAYFCASSSTGNNYGYTFGSGTRLTVV.

This clone was picked up a small number of times. This chain connects TRBV6-5 to TRBJ2-3; D is undetermined. The germline gives CDR1 MNHEY, CDR2 SVGAGI. Trimming cost V 6 bases and J 6 bases, with 7 bases left between them. CDR3 length: 11 amino acids. The CDR3 coding sequence is TGTGCCAGCAGAACCTACGATACGCAGTATTTT. It is translated as CASRTYDTQYF.

The rearrangement links TRBV18 to TRBJ2-2, with TRBD1 as a possible D gene (5 bases). The CDR3 extends over 13 amino acids. CDR1 is KGHSH and CDR2 is LQKENI in the germline V gene. V was cut by 10 bases and J by 5 bases, with 14 bases left in between. CDR3 DNA sequence: TGTGCCACTGCAGGGAATCCGACCGGGGAGCTGTTTTTT. Protein sequence: CATAGNPTGELFF. Full variable domain (outside the CDR3, taken from reference TRBV18 and TRBJ2-2): NAGVMQNPRHLVRRRGQEARLRCSPMKGHSHVYWYRQLPEEGLKFMVYLQKENIIDESGMPKERFSAEFPKEGPSILRIQQVVRGDSAAYFCATAGNPTGELFFGEGSRLTVL.

This chain joins TRBV27 and TRBJ2-7, with D perhaps matching TRBD1 (6 bases). This CDR3 is built from 15 residues. Germline V gives CDR1 MNHEY, CDR2 SMNVEV (reference sequence). Deletions cut 2 bases from V and 1 base from J, with 12 bases between. DNA for the CDR3: TGTGCCAGCAGTTTAGACAGGACCCCTTCCTACGAGCAGTACTTC. Translation: CASSLDRTPSYEQYF.

The chain joins TRBV4-2 to TRBJ1-1, with TRBD1 matching over 9 bases. Germline V gene sequence: CDR1 LGHNA, CDR2 YNFKEQ. CDR3 length: 19 amino acids. J lost 0 bases, V lost 4 bases, and 15 bases had no gene match. The CDR3 nucleotides read TGTGCCAGCAGCCCCTTACCGGGACAGGGATCCTCCATGAACACTGAAGCTTTCTTT. Its translation: CASSPLPGQGSSMNTEAFF.

J is TRBJ1-1 and V is TRBV19; 9 positions agree with TRBD1. Germline loops: CDR1 LNHDA, CDR2 SQIVND (reference sequence). J was trimmed by 0 bases and V by 4 bases; bases with no gene match: 6. The CDR3 has 16 amino acids. The CDR3 loop is CASSTVGQGMNTEAFF. The CDR3 DNA reads as TGTGCCAGTAGTACGGTTGGACAGGGGATGAACACTGAAGCTTTCTTT.

V gene TRBV28 combines with J gene TRBJ1-1, with 7 bases lining up with TRBD1. The trim removed 3 bases at V and 5 bases at J, leaving 9 bases unmatched. Germline values: CDR1 MDHEN, CDR2 SYDVKM. CDR3 size: 15 residues. The CDR3 loop is CASSFQTGILTEAFF. In nucleotides, the CDR3 is TGTGCCAGCAGTTTTCAGACAGGGATTTTAACTGAAGCTTTCTTT.

This chain joins TRBV12-5 and TRBJ2-5; the match to TRBD2 covers 13 bases. V was pared by 1 base and J by 3 bases, with 11 bases of the junction left unmatched. Germline values: CDR1 LGHNT, CDR2 FRNRAP. The CDR3 has 19 amino acids. Here the CDR3 DNA reads TGTGCTAGTGGTTTGGGGACTAGCGGGAGAAGGGTCGTCGAAGAGACCCAGTACTTC. Protein: CASGLGTSGRRVVEETQYF.

This chain joins TRBV28 and TRBJ2-7; 7 bases match TRBD1. The CDR3 has 15 residues. Germline loops: CDR1 MDHEN, CDR2 SYDVKM. Germline trimming cut 1 base from V and 2 bases from J; bases unmatched to any gene: 5. The CDR3 spells CASSLSGTVTYEQYF. The CDR3 region has the DNA TGTGCCAGCAGTTTATCCGGGACAGTCACCTACGAGCAGTACTTC.

CDR3 amino acids: CAGHSKGTQYF. CDR3 DNA sequence: TGTGCCGGACACAGTAAGGGGACCCAGTACTTC. This chain links TRBV6-4 with TRBJ2-5, with D possibly being TRBD1 (5 bases). The V end was cut by 11 bases, the J end by 7 bases, with 14 bases between. CDR1 is MRHNA, CDR2 SNTAGT, per germline. The CDR3 has 11 residues.

This clone was seen once. The chain combines TRBV4-2 with TRBJ2-7, with D maybe TRBD2 (6 bases). From germline, CDR1 is LGHNA and CDR2 YNFKEQ. Between the trimmed V and J ends, which lost 4 bases and 1 base, there was a span of 14 bases. This CDR3 is 15 amino acids long. This CDR3 is CASSPAGGESYEQYF. CDR3 bases: TGTGCCAGCAGCCCCGCAGGAGGGGAGTCCTACGAGCAGTACTTC.

The chain couples TRBV28 to TRBJ2-4, with 8 positions matching TRBD1. V was clipped by 5 bases and J by 8 bases; unmatched bases: 8. The CDR3 has 14 residues. Germline values: CDR1 MDHEN, CDR2 SYDVKM. CDR3 in amino acids: CASSPGTGGDIQYF. The CDR3 region has the DNA TGTGCCAGCAGTCCCGGGACAGGAGGTGACATTCAGTACTTC.

This chain joins TRBV4-1 and TRBJ1-1, with TRBD1 as a possible D gene (5 bases). Deletions cut 4 bases from V and 1 base from J, with 10 bases between. From germline, CDR1 is MGHRA and CDR2 YSYEKL. This CDR3 is built from 14 residues. The CDR3 reads CASSPDTGNTEAFF. CDR3 nucleotide sequence: TGCGCCAGCAGCCCCGATACAGGGAACACTGAAGCTTTCTTT.

The chain is built from TRBV27 and TRBJ1-4, with 8 nucleotides matching TRBD1. The length of the CDR3 is 15 residues. Germline values: CDR1 MNHEY, CDR2 SMNVEV (reference sequence). The junction had 3 bases not matched to a gene; V was cut back by 0 bases and J by 6 bases. The CDR3 protein is CASSLSETGDEKLFF. The DNA of the CDR3 is TGTGCCAGCAGTTTATCTGAGACAGGGGATGAAAAACTGTTTTTT. The entire variable domain, with the rest obtained from reference TRBV27 and TRBJ1-4, is as follows: EAQVTQNPRYLITVTGKKLTVTCSQNMNHEYMSWYRQDPGLGLRQIYYSMNVEVTDKGDVPEGYKVSRKEKRNFPLILESPSPNQTSLYFCASSLSETGDEKLFFGSGTQLSVL.

This clone occurred a few times. The chain combines TRBV11-3 with TRBJ2-7, with a tentative D call TRBD2 (6 bases). The CDR3 consists of 12 residues. CDR1 and CDR2 (germline): SGHNT, YENEEA. Between the trimmed V and J ends, which lost 8 bases and 2 bases, there was a span of 10 bases. CDR3 bases: TGTGCCAGCGGCGGGGTCGCCTACGAGCAGTACTTC. Translating gives CASGGVAYEQYF.

The J gene is TRBJ2-5, the V gene TRBV2, with 9 bases identical to TRBD2. Unmatched junction bases numbered 8, after V lost 5 bases and J lost 4 bases. Germline loops: CDR1 SNHLY, CDR2 FYNNEI. This CDR3 contains 15 residues. CDR3 bases: TGTGCCAGCAGTTCCGCGGGGGGGCCTGGAGAGACCCAGTACTTC. Amino acids: CASSSAGGPGETQYF.

This rearrangement joins TRBV5-1 to TRBJ2-5; 10 bases fit TRBD2. The CDR3 runs to 14 residues. CDR1 and CDR2 from the germline V gene are SGHRS and YFSETQ. V lost 0 bases to trimming and J lost 4 bases; unmatched junction nucleotides: 0. DNA of the CDR3: TGCGCCAGCAGCTTGGCTAGCGGGGGAGAGACCCAGTACTTC. Translated, it gives CASSLASGGETQYF.